The sequence of this T cell receptor (beta chain) was determined in a study of cytomegalovirus exposure and HLA in healthy donors. Study-wide findings and caveats: In a later analysis, TCR beta V- and J-gene trimming was associated with a missense DCLRE1C variant.

A multiplex PCR was run with 60 Vbeta primers and 13 Jbeta primers. The protocol was immunoSEQ multiplex PCR, while the TCRdb copy is restricted to in-frame clones and leaves out a portion. The repertoire holds fewer than 150,000 clones, with about three quarters as singletons. Looked up from germline, CDR1 is SEHNR and CDR2 is FQNEAQ (reference sequence). V gave up 1 base and J gave up 12 bases, with 16 bases separating them. The CDR3 length is 14 residues. As regards this clone: Its specificity is not known.

The J gene is TRBJ2-1, the V gene TRBV7-9; D is possibly TRBD2 (6 bases). This clonotype was sampled from a man aged 35-49 years in good health and CMV-seropositive. Sequencing used PBMCs. CDR3 sequence: CASSLGLAEEGQFF. CDR3 sequence (DNA): TGTGCCAGCAGCTTAGGTCTCGCGGAGGAGGGGCAGTTCTTC.